This TCR beta chain was sequenced in a study of blood T cells in healthy people across ages (dated by TCRdb to about 2015). Turning to the overall study: In model experiments, template switching captured roughly one uniquely barcoded TCR beta cDNA molecule for every two T cells. To avoid experimental bias, donors of different ages were distributed randomly across sequencing lanes. For two donors (one aged 18 to 30 and one aged 80 or older), the study analyzed two additional independent replicas of 1 million unique cDNA reads from the same blood draw. Donors were grouped into four age groups: young (average 16 years), middle-aged (39), aged (around 60) and long-lived (around 80). Using deep sequencing normalized with unique cDNA molecular identifiers, the study measured how TCR beta repertoire diversity changes with age.

At the junction V is shortened by 2 bases and J by 8 bases, with 10 bases in between. The CDR3 measures 13 amino acids from cysteine to phenylalanine. Only the CDR3 part of the read is kept: 39 bases, read in frame from the first base. CDR1 is given as MNHEY and CDR2 as SVGEGT, both from the germline V gene. This clonotype has just a few counts. What this receptor recognizes is not known. No much larger clone is present one base from it, and per-base qualities are unavailable. The full study reports these points: Total diversity estimates from one million sequenced T cells were considered lower bounds and underestimates. As age increased, observed TCR beta diversity per million T cells dropped in a roughly linear way, and a significant reduction was already evident by age roughly 40. Bulk unsorted PBMC profiling prevented conclusive comparison of naive and antigen-experienced compartments. The long-lived group showed more naive CD4+ T cells, fewer expanded clones and increased TCR diversity than the aged group, suggesting age selection. A strong correlation was found between observed TCR beta diversity and the percentage of naive T cells measured by flow cytometry. Donor CMV infection status was unknown, potentially confounding age-related changes in expanded clonotypes.

The donors were around 39 Caucasian individuals from Russia, aged 6 to 90 years, who were systemically healthy. Each donor gave around 9 milliliters of peripheral blood, collected into EDTA-treated Vacutainer tubes. Ficoll-Paque density-gradient centrifugation was used to isolate PBMCs, with at least 6.5 million obtained per sample. Trizol reagent was used to extract total RNA from PBMCs, with at least 6 micrograms per sample. For every donor, flow cytometry on a PBMC aliquot measured the percentage of naive CD45RAhigh/CD27high T cells. Library creation used 5' RACE. The sequencer was an Illumina HiSeq 2500. A second PCR of roughly 7 to 11 cycles was performed with a sample-barcoded 5' primer and a J-beta primer mix. A unique molecular identifier was introduced onto each TCR beta cDNA molecule by a template-switch 5' adaptor carrying 12 random nucleotides. Each sample yielded at least 3 million CDR3-containing paired-end reads. The Mint cDNA synthesis kit, primed by a TRBC-specific oligonucleotide, was used to synthesize first-strand cDNA from all RNA. Following uracil-DNA glycosylase treatment, all cDNA underwent a first 18-cycle PCR with the universal primers M1SS and BC2_uni_R. The authors' analysis ran thus. For normalization, 1 million high-quality reads were randomly selected from each sample, with every read carrying a distinct molecular identifier. Instead of being binned into consensus sequences, reads that shared molecular identifiers were thrown out. MiTCR, with a Q25 quality threshold and the strictest error-elimination algorithm, was used for CDR3 identification, clonotype clustering and error correction. Lower-bound total TCR beta diversity was estimated with a nonparametric unseen species model using Euler transformation. TCRdb trimmed the raw reads at Q25, called clones with MiXCR and kept productive beta chains. Each CDR3 protein appears once, grouped with its most common genes and DNA. None of the V and J calls come from the authors' own analysis; TCRdb made them. For this sample there are about 1.4 million distinct CDR3 sequences; around 59% appear just once. Of the sample, approximately 7% is held by the ten largest clones.

Sequencing input: blood. The sequence joins TRBV6-2 or TRBV6-3 to TRBJ2-4; the D gene lacks a confident call. The clonotype was recovered from a man aged 18 to 35 in good health. CDR3 protein: CASSYAGSYIQYF. The DNA sequence reads TGTGCCAGCAGTTACGCAGGTAGCTACATTCAGTACTTC.